Below are 18 T cell receptor beta chains sequenced from a single sample in a study of PD-L1 blockade in urothelial cancer (dated by TCRdb to about 2017). Library preparation used the immunoSEQ multiplex PCR assay. Sourced from immuneACCESS, this table was stored by TCRdb with only in-frame sequences that have V and J called. A share of the clones is absent; for the studies checked, an unresolved V gene accounts for under half, and the remainder has no known explanation. This sample is represented by just under 40,000 clones; about nine tenths of them were singletons. Approximately 10% of the sample rests with the top ten. The sample's time point label, decoded: pretreatment peripheral blood. The sample in question was PBMCs, obtained around atezolizumab (anti-PD-L1) treatment. All receptors come from a woman between 55 and 75 years old with urothelial cancer.

The chain is built from TRBV6-4 and TRBJ2-3; 7 bases line up with TRBD2. Germline CDR1 and CDR2: MRHNA and SNTAGT. V shed 10 bases and J 0 bases; nucleotides not matched to a gene: 10. The CDR3 totals 15 residues. CDR3 sequence (DNA): TGTGCCACCACCAGGCTAGCGGCTAGCACAGATACGCAGTATTTT. It is translated as CATTRLAASTDTQYF.

Regarding this clone: One junction end disagrees with the germline gene, perhaps due to a read error. The chain combines TRBV7-3 with TRBJ2-1, with 8 bases fitting TRBD2. CDR1 and CDR2 from the germline V gene are SGHTA and FQGTGA. The CDR3 is 15 residues long. CDR3 nucleotide sequence: TGTGCCAGCAGCTGGGCTAGCGGGTCCTACAATAAGCAGTTCTTC. Amino acid sequence: CASSWASGSYNKQFF.

The chain is built from TRBV4-3 and TRBJ2-5, with TRBD2 matching over 7 bases. There are 13 residues in the CDR3. Germline V CDR1 and CDR2: LGHNA, YSLEER. The J segment lost 5 bases and the V segment lost 1 base, leaving 1 base of the junction unmatched. CDR3 residues: CASSQAGGETQYF. The CDR3 coding sequence is TGCGCCAGCAGCCAAGCCGGGGGGGAGACCCAGTACTTC.

The chain links TRBV7-3 to TRBJ2-7; 7 nucleotides align to TRBD2. Germline-derived CDR1 and CDR2 are SGHTA and FQGTGA. CDR3 size: 14 residues. V trimming: 5 bases; J trimming: 0 bases; junction bases outside the gene matches: 4. The CDR3 DNA reads as TGTGCCAGCAGCCTAGCGGCTAGCTCCTACGAGCAGTACTTC. It specifies CASSLAASSYEQYF.

The CDR3, as DNA: TGTGCCAGCAGCTTGGGGACGACAGGATACGAGCAGTACTTC. It is translated as CASSLGTTGYEQYF. The chain combines TRBV5-6 with TRBJ2-7; possible D gene TRBD1, 6 bases. Trimming cost V 0 bases and J 4 bases, with 11 bases left between them. This CDR3 has 14 amino acids. Germline lookup yields CDR1 SGHDT and CDR2 YYEEEE.

The chain links TRBV10-3 to TRBJ1-2; D might be TRBD1 (6 bases). CDR1 is ENHRY, CDR2 SYGVKD, per germline. The CDR3 runs to 18 residues. V lost 4 bases, J lost 6 bases, and 27 bases lay in between. This chain's CDR3 is CAISASNRYYPRQDGYTF. CDR3 bases: TGTGCCATCAGTGCCAGTAACAGGTATTACCCCAGACAGGATGGCTACACCTTC.

The chain is built from TRBV15 and TRBJ2-1, with 14 bases aligning to TRBD2. CDR1 LNHNV and CDR2 YYDKDF come from the germline V gene (reference sequence). The CDR3 has 20 residues. The trim removed 0 bases at V and 5 bases at J, leaving 12 bases unmatched. This chain's CDR3 is CATSRDSGTSGSILDNEQFF. CDR3 in DNA: TGTGCCACCAGCAGAGACTCCGGGACTAGCGGGAGTATATTAGACAATGAGCAGTTCTTC.

This chain joins TRBV19 and TRBJ2-3; 10 positions match TRBD1. The CDR3 loop spans 14 amino acids. V gave up 10 bases and J gave up 4 bases; unmatched junction bases: 8. CDR1 is LNHDA and CDR2 is SQIVND in the germline V gene (reference sequence). The CDR3 DNA reads TGTGCCACCAGGGACAGGGGAAGGGCAGATACGCAGTATTTT. Translation gives CATRDRGRADTQYF.

Notes on this clone: Compared with germline, one end of the junction differs, possibly owing to a read error. The rearrangement uses TRBV11-2 and TRBJ1-2; 7 nucleotides line up with TRBD1. The CDR3 totals 16 residues. The germline V gene has CDR1 SGHAT and CDR2 FQNNGV. CDR3 nucleotides: TGTGCCAGCAGCCTAGACAGGGACATCCCAAACTATGGCTACACCTTC. As protein: CASSLDRDIPNYGYTF. The variable domain in full, completed from reference TRBV11-2 and TRBJ1-2, reads EAGVAQSPRYKIIEKRQSVAFWCNPISGHATLYWYQQILGQGPKLLIQFQNNGVVDDSQLPKDRFSAERLKGVDSTLKIQPAKLEDSAVYLCASSLDRDIPNYGYTFGSGTRLTVV.

V gene TRBV11-2 combines with J gene TRBJ2-1, with D possibly being TRBD1 (7 bases). The germline V gene encodes CDR1 SGHAT and CDR2 FQNNGV. The germline V and J ends were trimmed by 5 bases and 10 bases, with 12 bases remaining between them. The CDR3 is 12 amino acids. The CDR3 reads CASSPRDREQFF. The CDR3 nucleotides are TGTGCCAGCAGCCCGCGGGACAGAGAGCAGTTCTTC.

The chain links TRBV6-6 to TRBJ1-4; 8 nucleotides agree with TRBD1. Germline-derived CDR1 and CDR2 are MNHNY and SVGAGI (reference sequence). V shed 0 bases, J shed 7 bases, and the junction held 4 bases outside the gene matches. CDR3 length: 15 residues. The CDR3 loop is CASSYSSGGSEKLFF. Here the CDR3 DNA reads TGTGCCAGCAGTTACTCCTCAGGGGGCAGTGAAAAACTGTTTTTT.

The chain employs TRBV5-6 and TRBJ2-1, with TRBD2 identical over 7 bases. Trimming took 4 bases from V and 4 from J; bases not matched to a gene: 11. Germline-derived CDR1 and CDR2 are SGHDT and YYEEEE. This CDR3 is 16 amino acids long. CDR3 residues: CASSRPLSGIYNEQFF. CDR3 DNA: TGTGCCAGCAGCCGACCATTAAGCGGGATTTACAATGAGCAGTTCTTC.

The chain is built from TRBV5-4 and TRBJ2-1, with 9 bases matching TRBD2. Germline lookup yields CDR1 SGHNT and CDR2 YYREEE (reference sequence). V lost 9 bases, J lost 7 bases, and 14 bases stayed unmatched. The CDR3 contains 15 residues. The CDR3 is CATLPGGRAGNEQFF. CDR3 bases: TGTGCCACCCTCCCGGGCGGGAGGGCCGGGAATGAGCAGTTCTTC.

The chain employs TRBV7-2 and TRBJ2-7; 10 positions match TRBD1. This CDR3 spans 14 amino acids. The V segment lost 4 bases and the J segment 5 bases; nucleotides outside the gene matches: 5. CDR1 is SGHTA, CDR2 FQGNSA, per germline. CDR3 in DNA: TGTGCCAGCAGCTACCGACAGGGGGCTGACGAGCAGTACTTC. Translation gives CASSYRQGADEQYF.

This clone was counted a few times. J is TRBJ2-7 and V is TRBV21-1; the table's D call, TRBD1, was not checked against the DNA. TRBV21-1 is deemed a pseudogene. This CDR3 comprises 15 residues. CDR3 region: CASSKGAGDSYEQYF. The CDR3 DNA reads TGTGCCAGCAGCAAAGGGGCAGGGGATTCCTACGAGCAGTACTTC.

The chain combines TRBV19 with TRBJ2-7; 8 nucleotides agree with TRBD1. After removal of 4 bases from V and 2 bases from J, the junction contained 13 bases not matched to a gene. The CDR3 extends over 17 amino acids. The germline CDR1 and CDR2 sequences are LNHDA and SQIVND (reference sequence). The CDR3 region has the DNA TGTGCCAGTAGTAAAAGCCCCACCGGGACAGGACCCTACGAGCAGTACTTC. Residues: CASSKSPTGTGPYEQYF.

The rearrangement joins TRBV28 to TRBJ2-7; D not certain. Germline CDR1 reads MDHEN; CDR2 reads SYDVKM. Between the trimmed V and J ends, which lost 4 bases and 2 bases, there was a span of 9 bases. CDR3 length: 13 amino acids. CDR3 region: CASSSSTTYEQYF. Here the CDR3 DNA reads TGTGCCAGCAGTTCCTCGACAACCTACGAGCAGTACTTC.

This clone was seen just once. This chain joins TRBV19 and TRBJ2-1; 7 bases line up with TRBD1. The CDR3 is 15 residues long. V lost 5 bases and J lost 1; bases outside the gene matches: 5. Germline lookup yields CDR1 LNHDA and CDR2 SQIVND (reference sequence). CDR3 sequence: CASSRTGYSYNEQFF. The DNA of the CDR3 is TGTGCCAGTAGTCGGACAGGTTATTCCTACAATGAGCAGTTCTTC.